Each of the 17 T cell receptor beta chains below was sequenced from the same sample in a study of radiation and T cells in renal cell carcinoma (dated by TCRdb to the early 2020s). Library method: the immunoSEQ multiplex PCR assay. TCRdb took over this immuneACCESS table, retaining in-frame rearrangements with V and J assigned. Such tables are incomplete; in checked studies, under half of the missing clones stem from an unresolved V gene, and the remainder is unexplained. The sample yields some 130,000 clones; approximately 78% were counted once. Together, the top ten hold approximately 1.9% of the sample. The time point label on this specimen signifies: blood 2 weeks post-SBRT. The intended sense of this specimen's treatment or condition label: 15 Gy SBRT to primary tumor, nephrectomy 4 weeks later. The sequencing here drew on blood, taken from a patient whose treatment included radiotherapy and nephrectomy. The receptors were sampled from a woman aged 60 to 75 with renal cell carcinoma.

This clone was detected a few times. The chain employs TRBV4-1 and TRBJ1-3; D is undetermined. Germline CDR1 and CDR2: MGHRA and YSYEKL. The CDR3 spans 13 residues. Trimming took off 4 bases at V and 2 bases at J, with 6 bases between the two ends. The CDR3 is CASSLLTGNTIYF. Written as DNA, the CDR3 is TGCGCCAGCAGCCTCCTTACTGGAAACACCATATATTTT.

CDR3 in amino acids: CASKSGQGGTGELFF. In DNA, the CDR3 is TGTGCCAGTAAAAGCGGACAGGGAGGGACCGGGGAGCTGTTTTTT. The V gene is TRBV19, the J gene TRBJ2-2; D perhaps matches TRBD1 (8 bases). V was shortened by 7 bases and J by 5 bases, with 17 bases between the two germline ends. The CDR3 length is 15 residues. The V gene's germline CDR1 is LNHDA and CDR2 SQIVND (reference sequence).

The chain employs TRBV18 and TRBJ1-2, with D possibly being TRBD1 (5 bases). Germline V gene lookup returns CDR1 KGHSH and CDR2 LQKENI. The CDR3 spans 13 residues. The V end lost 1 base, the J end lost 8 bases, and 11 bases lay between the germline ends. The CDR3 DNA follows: TGTGCCAGCTCACCACAAGGGGTTGAAGGCTACACCTTC. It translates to CASSPQGVEGYTF.

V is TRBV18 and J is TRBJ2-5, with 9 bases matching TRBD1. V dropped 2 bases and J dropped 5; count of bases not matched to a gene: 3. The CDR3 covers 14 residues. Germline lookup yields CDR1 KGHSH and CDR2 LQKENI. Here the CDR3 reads CASSPGQGLETQYF. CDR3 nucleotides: TGTGCCAGCTCACCAGGACAGGGGCTGGAGACCCAGTACTTC. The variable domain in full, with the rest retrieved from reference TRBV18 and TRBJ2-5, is NAGVMQNPRHLVRRRGQEARLRCSPMKGHSHVYWYRQLPEEGLKFMVYLQKENIIDESGMPKERFSAEFPKEGPSILRIQQVVRGDSAAYFCASSPGQGLETQYFGPGTRLLVL.

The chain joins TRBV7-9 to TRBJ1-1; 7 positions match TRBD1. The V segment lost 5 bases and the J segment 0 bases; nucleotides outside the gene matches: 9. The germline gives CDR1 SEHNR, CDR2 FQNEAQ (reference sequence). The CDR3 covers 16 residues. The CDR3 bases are TGTGCCAGCAGCCACAACCCGGGACAGATGAACACTGAAGCTTTCTTT. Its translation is CASSHNPGQMNTEAFF.

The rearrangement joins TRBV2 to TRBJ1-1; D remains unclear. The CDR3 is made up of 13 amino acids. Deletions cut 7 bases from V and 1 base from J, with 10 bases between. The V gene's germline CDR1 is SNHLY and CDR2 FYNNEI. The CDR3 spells CASTVSKNTEAFF. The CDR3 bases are TGTGCCAGCACCGTAAGTAAGAACACTGAAGCTTTCTTT.

This CDR3 is CASSLDRAGANVLTF. The CDR3 nucleotides are TGTGCCAGCAGTCTCGACAGGGCTGGGGCCAACGTCCTGACTTTC. The V and J genes are TRBV6-5 and TRBJ2-6; the match to TRBD1 covers 7 bases. The CDR3 runs 15 residues. V shed 5 bases, J shed 2 bases, and the junction held 3 bases outside the gene matches. The germline V gene encodes CDR1 MNHEY and CDR2 SVGAGI.

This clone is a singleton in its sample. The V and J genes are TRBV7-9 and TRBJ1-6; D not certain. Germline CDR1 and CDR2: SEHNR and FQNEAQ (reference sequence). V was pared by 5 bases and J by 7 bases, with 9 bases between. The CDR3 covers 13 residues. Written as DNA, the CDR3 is TGTGCCAGCAGCCAAATCCAAAATTCACCCCTCCACTTT. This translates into CASSQIQNSPLHF.

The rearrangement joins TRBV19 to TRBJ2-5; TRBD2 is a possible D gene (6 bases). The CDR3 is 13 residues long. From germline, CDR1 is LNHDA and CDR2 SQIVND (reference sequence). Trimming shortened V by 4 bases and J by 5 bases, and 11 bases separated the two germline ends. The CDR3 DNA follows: TGTGCCAGTAGTAGGGAGGTTTCTGAGACCCAGTACTTC. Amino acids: CASSREVSETQYF.

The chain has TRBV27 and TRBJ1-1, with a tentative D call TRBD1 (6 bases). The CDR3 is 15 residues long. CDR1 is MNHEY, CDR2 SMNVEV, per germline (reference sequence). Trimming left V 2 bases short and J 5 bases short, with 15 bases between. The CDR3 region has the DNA TGTGCCAGCAGTTTAAAAGGGGGAAGAGGGACTGAAGCTTTCTTT. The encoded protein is CASSLKGGRGTEAFF.

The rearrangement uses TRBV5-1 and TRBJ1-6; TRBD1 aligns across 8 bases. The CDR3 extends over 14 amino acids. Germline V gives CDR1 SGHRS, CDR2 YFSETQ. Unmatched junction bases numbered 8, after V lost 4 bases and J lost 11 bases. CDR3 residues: CASSGGQGRTPLHF. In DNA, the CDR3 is TGCGCCAGCAGCGGCGGACAGGGAAGGACACCCCTCCACTTT.

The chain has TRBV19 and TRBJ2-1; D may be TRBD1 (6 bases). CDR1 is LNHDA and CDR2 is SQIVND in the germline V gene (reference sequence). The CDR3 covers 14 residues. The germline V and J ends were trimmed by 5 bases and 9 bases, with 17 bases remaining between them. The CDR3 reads CASSARTALSEQFF. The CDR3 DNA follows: TGTGCCAGTAGTGCTAGGACAGCGTTGAGTGAGCAGTTCTTC.

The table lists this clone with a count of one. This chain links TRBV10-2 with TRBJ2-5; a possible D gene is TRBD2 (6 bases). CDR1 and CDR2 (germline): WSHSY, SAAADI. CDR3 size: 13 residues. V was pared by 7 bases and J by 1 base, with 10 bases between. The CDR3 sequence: CASNWDFQETQYF. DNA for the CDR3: TGCGCCAGCAACTGGGACTTCCAAGAGACCCAGTACTTC.

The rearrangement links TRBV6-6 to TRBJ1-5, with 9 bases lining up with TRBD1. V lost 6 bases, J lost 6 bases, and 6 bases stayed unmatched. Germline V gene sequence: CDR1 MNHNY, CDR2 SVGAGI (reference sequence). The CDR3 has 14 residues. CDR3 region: CASSTQGAAQPQHF. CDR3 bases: TGTGCCAGCAGCACACAGGGGGCCGCTCAGCCCCAGCATTTT.

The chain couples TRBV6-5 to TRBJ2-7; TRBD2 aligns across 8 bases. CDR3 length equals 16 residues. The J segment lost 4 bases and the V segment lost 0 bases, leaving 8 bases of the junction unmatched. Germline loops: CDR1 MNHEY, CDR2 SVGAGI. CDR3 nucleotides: TGTGCCAGCAGTTACTCGGGGACTAGTCGACCTTACGAGCAGTACTTC. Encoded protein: CASSYSGTSRPYEQYF.

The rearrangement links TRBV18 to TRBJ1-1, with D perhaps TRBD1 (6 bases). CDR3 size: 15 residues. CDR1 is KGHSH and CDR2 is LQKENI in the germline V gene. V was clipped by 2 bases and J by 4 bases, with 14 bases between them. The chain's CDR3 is CASSPSTGNPTEAFF. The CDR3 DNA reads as TGTGCCAGCTCACCAAGCACAGGGAATCCCACTGAAGCTTTCTTT.

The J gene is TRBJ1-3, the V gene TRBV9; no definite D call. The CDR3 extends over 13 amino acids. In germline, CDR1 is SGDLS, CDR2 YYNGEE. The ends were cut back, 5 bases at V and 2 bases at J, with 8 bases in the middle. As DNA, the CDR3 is TGTGCCAGCAGAGAGGATCCTGGAAACACCATATATTTT. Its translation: CASREDPGNTIYF.